This TCR beta chain is drawn from a study of shared clonotypes between healthy human individuals. V lost 7 bases to trimming and J lost 9 bases, with 20 bases between them. This CDR3 region has 13 residues. Per the germline V gene, CDR1 is SGDLS and CDR2 is YYNGEE. Overall study results and limits: Clonotypes shared by all four sorted-subset donors had higher generation probabilities than non-shared clonotypes. Sequencing of the sorted subsets was shown by rarefaction to be incomplete despite large depth.

A word on this clone: Antigen: not known.

Data came from immunoSEQ multiplex PCR; TCRdb stores just in-frame clones and leaves some out. The repertoire has about 2.1 million clones, about 93% of them found once; the top ten carry 1.5% to 2%. CD8 cells regarded as naive lacked CD45RO, were positively chosen for CCR7, and omitted terminally differentiated effector memory CD45RA+ cells. The chain uses TRBV9 and TRBJ2-7, with D perhaps TRBD2 (6 bases). Sequenced: naive CD8+ T cells from PBMCs. The sequence derives from a man between 18 and 29 years old in good health. Some clones in this sample may be carry-over from other donors' samples. CDR3 DNA sequence: TGTGCCAGCTCCCAAGGGGACTTTTCAGCGCAGTACTTC. It encodes CASSQGDFSAQYF.